This T cell receptor beta chain was retrieved from a study of CD8 T cells in Susac syndrome. TCR beta sequences were obtained from blood CD8+ and CD4+ T cells. Concerning this clonotype: Its antigen remains unknown.

Study conclusions and caveats: As acknowledged by the study, its TCR sequencing and HLA analysis included a relatively small number of individuals.

Random-hexamer reverse transcription was applied to about 0.5 to 1 ug RNA. Multiplex PCR with immunoSEQ amplified the TCR beta CDR3 across 54 Vbeta and 13 Jbeta. TCRdb re-called the immunoSEQ multiplex PCR reads with MiXCR, one entry per CDR3 protein. The profile shows approximately 200,000 distinct CDR3 sequences, 90% to 96% of them singletons. Trimming at V came to 5 bases and at J to 5 bases, leaving 7 bases not matched to a gene. The CDR3 is 14 residues long. CDR1 is MDHEN and CDR2 is SYDVKM in the germline V gene. V is TRBV28 and J is TRBJ2-3, with TRBD2 matching 7 bases. The source material was CD4+ T cells from PBMCs. This TCR was sampled from a human donor with multiple sclerosis. Written as DNA, the CDR3 is TGTGCCAGCAGTCCGGACTGGGGGGGAGATACGCAGTATTTT. It yields the protein CASSPDWGGDTQYF.